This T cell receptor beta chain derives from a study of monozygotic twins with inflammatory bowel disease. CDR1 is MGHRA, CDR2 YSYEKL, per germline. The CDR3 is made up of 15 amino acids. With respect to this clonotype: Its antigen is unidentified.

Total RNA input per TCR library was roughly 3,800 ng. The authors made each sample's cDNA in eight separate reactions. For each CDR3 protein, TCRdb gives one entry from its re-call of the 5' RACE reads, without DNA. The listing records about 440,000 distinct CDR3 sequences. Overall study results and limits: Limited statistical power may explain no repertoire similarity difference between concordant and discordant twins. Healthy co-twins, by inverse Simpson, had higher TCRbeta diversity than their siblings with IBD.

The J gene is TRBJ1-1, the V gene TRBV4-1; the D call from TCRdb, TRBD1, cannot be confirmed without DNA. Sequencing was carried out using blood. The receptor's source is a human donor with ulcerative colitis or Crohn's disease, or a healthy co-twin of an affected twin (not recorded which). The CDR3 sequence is CASSQEGAASTEAFF.